The 14 T cell receptor beta chains listed next were all sequenced from one sample in a study of shared clonotypes between healthy human individuals. TCRdb keeps only in-frame clones here, not all; method: immunoSEQ multiplex PCR. The sample lists 1,400,000 or so clones, approximately 98.5% occurring once. Sequenced sample: naive CD4+ T cells sorted from blood. The sample's subset: CD45RA+ positively selected. These receptors were collected from a man aged 25-45 years in good health.

This clone was picked up one time. This chain uses TRBV5-1 with TRBJ2-7, with D possibly matching TRBD1 (5 bases). The CDR3 loop spans 15 amino acids. Germline V gene lookup returns CDR1 SGHRS and CDR2 YFSETQ. Trimming pared 0 bases from V and 4 bases from J, leaving 14 bases between. The CDR3 DNA is TGCGCCAGCAGCTTGGGGCTACAGGCGAATTACGAGCAGTACTTC. Translation gives CASSLGLQANYEQYF.

The chain is built from TRBV11-2 and TRBJ2-2; unclear D gene. The CDR3 loop spans 13 amino acids. V was clipped by 3 bases and J by 6 bases, with 8 bases between them. CDR1 and CDR2 from the germline V gene are SGHAT and FQNNGV. CDR3 in DNA: TGTGCCAGCAGCTTTGATGGGCCCGGGGAGCTGTTTTTT. Its translation: CASSFDGPGELFF.

This clone was detected once. The CDR3 DNA is TGCGCCAGCAGCTTGGTGACCACAAACACTGAAGCTTTCTTT. This gives the protein CASSLVTTNTEAFF. V usage is TRBV5-1 and J usage is TRBJ1-1; D is unresolved. In germline, CDR1 is SGHRS, CDR2 YFSETQ. The length of the CDR3 is 14 residues. Trimming took 0 bases from V and 2 from J, leaving 8 bases between them. The variable domain in full, with the rest retrieved from reference TRBV5-1 and TRBJ1-1, is KAGVTQTPRYLIKTRGQQVTLSCSPISGHRSVSWYQQTPGQGLQFLFEYFSETQRNKGNFPGRFSGRQFSNSRSEMNVSTLELGDSALYLCASSLVTTNTEAFFGQGTRLTVV.

This rearrangement joins TRBV11-2 to TRBJ1-1; D may be TRBD1 (6 bases). CDR1 and CDR2 (germline): SGHAT, FQNNGV. The CDR3 is made up of 15 amino acids. V gave up 0 bases and J gave up 2 bases, with 10 bases separating them. The CDR3 DNA sequence: TGTGCCAGCAGCTTAGATAGGGGACAAAACACTGAAGCTTTCTTT. Translating it yields CASSLDRGQNTEAFF. Full variable domain (rest looked up from reference TRBV11-2 and TRBJ1-1): EAGVAQSPRYKIIEKRQSVAFWCNPISGHATLYWYQQILGQGPKLLIQFQNNGVVDDSQLPKDRFSAERLKGVDSTLKIQPAKLEDSAVYLCASSLDRGQNTEAFFGQGTRLTVV.

V is TRBV7-2 and J is TRBJ1-2, with a tentative D call TRBD1 (5 bases). The CDR3 is made up of 17 amino acids. Trimming removed 3 bases at V and 0 bases at J, with 17 bases between. Germline V gene sequence: CDR1 SGHTA, CDR2 FQGNSA. The CDR3 is CASSFIRGRVTNYGYTF. The CDR3 nucleotides are TGTGCCAGCAGCTTTATTCGGGGCCGTGTCACTAACTATGGCTACACCTTC.

This rearrangement joins TRBV9 to TRBJ2-6, with D perhaps assigned TRBD1 or TRBD2 (5 bases each). Germline V gene sequence: CDR1 SGDLS, CDR2 YYNGEE. CDR3 length: 18 amino acids. With 0 bases removed from V and 5 bases from J, the gap between germline ends came to 18 bases. CDR3 coding DNA: TGTGCCAGCAGCGTAGCCCCCCCCAGGGAGTCTCGGGCCAACGTCCTGACTTTC. Encoded protein: CASSVAPPRESRANVLTF.

This rearrangement joins TRBV5-4 to TRBJ2-7; D call uncertain. Germline V gene lookup returns CDR1 SGHNT and CDR2 YYREEE (reference sequence). With 0 bases removed from V and 1 base from J, the gap between germline ends came to 11 bases. This CDR3 region has 15 residues. This chain's CDR3 is CASSLASRPSYEQYF. The CDR3 nucleotides are TGTGCCAGCAGCTTGGCGTCGAGACCGTCCTACGAGCAGTACTTC.

The chain has TRBV5-1 and TRBJ2-2; tentative D call: TRBD1 (6 bases). With 4 bases removed from V and 6 bases from J, the gap between germline ends came to 13 bases. CDR1 is SGHRS and CDR2 is YFSETQ in the germline V gene. The CDR3 extends over 14 amino acids. This CDR3 reads CASSPTTGPGELFF. For the CDR3, the DNA is TGCGCCAGCAGCCCAACTACAGGGCCCGGGGAGCTGTTTTTT. The full variable domain, with the rest looked up from reference TRBV5-1 and TRBJ2-2, is KAGVTQTPRYLIKTRGQQVTLSCSPISGHRSVSWYQQTPGQGLQFLFEYFSETQRNKGNFPGRFSGRQFSNSRSEMNVSTLELGDSALYLCASSPTTGPGELFFGEGSRLTVL.

The chain recombines TRBV30 with TRBJ2-4; 9 nucleotides line up with TRBD2. CDR3 length equals 12 residues. Germline V gene lookup returns CDR1 GTSNPN and CDR2 SVGIG (reference sequence). With V trimmed by 5 bases and J by 8 bases, 4 bases remained unmatched. CDR3 coding DNA: TGTGCCTGGGGGGGACTAGCAGACATTCAGTACTTC. It encodes CAWGGLADIQYF. Filled out from reference TRBV30 and TRBJ2-4, the complete variable domain reads SQTIHQWPATLVQPVGSPLSLECTVEGTSNPNLYWYRQAAGRGLQLLFYSVGIGQISSEVPQNLSASRPQDRQFILSSKKLLLSDSGFYLCAWGGLADIQYFGAGTRLSVL.

The chain has TRBV6-6 and TRBJ2-5; D gene unclear. V dropped 8 bases and J dropped 4 bases, with 8 bases sitting between them. CDR1 and CDR2 (germline): MNHNY, SVGAGI (reference sequence). This CDR3 comprises 11 residues. The CDR3 bases are TGTGCCAGCGGCCCCGGAGAGACCCAGTACTTC. This translates into CASGPGETQYF.

The chain uses TRBV5-1 and TRBJ2-5; D not certain. Trimming shortened V by 4 bases and J by 5 bases, and 18 bases separated the two germline ends. This CDR3 is 15 amino acids long. Germline-derived CDR1 and CDR2 are SGHRS and YFSETQ. CDR3 nucleotide sequence: TGCGCCAGCAGCCAAATCCCTGAACAAAGGGAGACCCAGTACTTC. Translation gives CASSQIPEQRETQYF.

This rearrangement joins TRBV30 to TRBJ2-6; the D gene is possibly TRBD2 (5 bases). Germline V gene lookup returns CDR1 GTSNPN and CDR2 SVGIG (reference sequence). Trimming removed 5 bases from V and 4 bases from J, with 12 bases in between. The CDR3 is made up of 14 amino acids. CDR3: CAWATRAGANVLTF. The CDR3 DNA reads as TGTGCCTGGGCCACTAGGGCCGGGGCCAACGTCCTGACTTTC.

The chain carries TRBV7-6 and TRBJ2-7, with TRBD2 as a possible D gene (6 bases). The CDR3 runs to 13 residues. Looked up from germline, CDR1 is SGHVS and CDR2 is FNYEAQ. Trimming shortened V by 0 bases and J by 6 bases, and 9 bases separated the two germline ends. CDR3 sequence reads: CASSLAQGGEQYF. The CDR3 DNA is TGTGCCAGCAGCTTAGCCCAGGGAGGCGAGCAGTACTTC.

Points on this clone: Other DNA sequences in the sample encode the same CDR3. This rearrangement joins TRBV18 to TRBJ2-2, with TRBD2 matching 9 bases. Germline CDR1 KGHSH, CDR2 LQKENI. The V segment lost 3 bases and the J segment 8 bases; nucleotides outside the gene matches: 7. This CDR3 comprises 15 residues. The CDR3 DNA follows: TGTGCCAGCTCACCCTTAGCGGGAGAGGCTGGGGAGCTGTTTTTT. Protein: CASSPLAGEAGELFF.